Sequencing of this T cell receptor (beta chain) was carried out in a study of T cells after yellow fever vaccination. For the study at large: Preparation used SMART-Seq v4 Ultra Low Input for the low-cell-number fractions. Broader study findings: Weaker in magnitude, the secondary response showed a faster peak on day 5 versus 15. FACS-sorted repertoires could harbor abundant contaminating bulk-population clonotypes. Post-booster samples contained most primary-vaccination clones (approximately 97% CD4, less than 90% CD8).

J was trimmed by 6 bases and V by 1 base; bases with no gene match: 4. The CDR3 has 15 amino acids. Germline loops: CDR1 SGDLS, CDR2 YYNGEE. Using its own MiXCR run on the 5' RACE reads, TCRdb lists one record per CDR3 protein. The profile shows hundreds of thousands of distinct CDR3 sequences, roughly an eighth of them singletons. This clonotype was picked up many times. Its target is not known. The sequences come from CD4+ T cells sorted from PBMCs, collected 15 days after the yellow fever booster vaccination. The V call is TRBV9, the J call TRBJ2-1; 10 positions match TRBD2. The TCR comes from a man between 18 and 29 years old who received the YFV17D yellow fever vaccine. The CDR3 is CASSVRSSGGNEQFF. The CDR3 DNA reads TGTGCCAGCAGCGTAAGGTCTAGCGGGGGCAATGAGCAGTTCTTC.